These 10 T cell receptor beta chains share one sample of origin, sequenced in a study of PD-L1 blockade in urothelial cancer. Generated by immunoSEQ multiplex PCR, the TCRdb table keeps only in-frame clones and is missing some. The table includes tens of thousands of clones, around 90% detected once. The sample here was PBMCs, taken around atezolizumab (anti-PD-L1) treatment. These receptors all stem from a woman aged 65 to 85 with urothelial cancer.

This chain uses TRBV18 with TRBJ2-1; D remains ambiguous. The CDR3 consists of 16 residues. With 0 bases removed from V and 6 bases from J, the gap between germline ends came to 15 bases. Germline lookup yields CDR1 KGHSH and CDR2 LQKENI. The CDR3 region is CASSPPYPRSGNEQFF. The CDR3 bases are TGTGCCAGCTCACCACCGTACCCCCGATCCGGCAATGAGCAGTTCTTC.

This clone was seen a few times. In the same sample, other DNA sequences code for this CDR3. V usage is TRBV5-1 and J usage is TRBJ2-2, with 10 bases lining up with TRBD2. Germline loops: CDR1 SGHRS, CDR2 YFSETQ. J gave up 2 bases and V 4 bases, and 8 bases lay outside the gene matches. The CDR3 is 17 amino acids. In nucleotides, the CDR3 is TGCGCCAGCAGCCTGGCAGCGGGAGGGATCAACACCGGGGAGCTGTTTTTT. Amino acid sequence: CASSLAAGGINTGELFF.

V gene TRBV5-4 combines with J gene TRBJ2-5; maybe TRBD2 (6 bases). Per germline, CDR1 SGHNT and CDR2 YYREEE (reference sequence). The V gene lost 1 base and the J gene lost 0 bases, with 16 bases spanning the gap. The CDR3 is made up of 17 amino acids. This CDR3 reads CASSLFGAGPDQETQYF. The CDR3 nucleotides are TGTGCCAGCAGCTTGTTCGGCGCGGGACCAGACCAAGAGACCCAGTACTTC.

The chain couples TRBV10-3 to TRBJ2-5, with D unresolved. The germline V and J ends were trimmed by 4 bases and 1 base, with 10 bases remaining between them. This CDR3 has 14 residues. The germline V gene has CDR1 ENHRY and CDR2 SYGVKD. CDR3 DNA sequence: TGTGCCATCAGTGTGAGTAGCACCCAAGAGACCCAGTACTTC. Translation: CAISVSSTQETQYF.

The rearrangement uses TRBV5-4 and TRBJ2-7; 10 nucleotides align to TRBD1. Germline CDR1 is SGHNT and CDR2 is YYREEE (reference sequence). This CDR3 is 15 amino acids long. The trim removed 0 bases at V and 6 bases at J, leaving 6 bases unmatched. CDR3 sequence (DNA): TGTGCCAGCAGCTTGGAGGGGACAGGGGTCGGCGAGCAGTACTTC. Translation gives CASSLEGTGVGEQYF.

J is TRBJ2-5 and V is TRBV19; D is perhaps TRBD2 (7 bases). The CDR3 is 16 residues long. V was pared by 2 bases and J by 1 base, with 14 bases between. Germline V CDR1 and CDR2: LNHDA, SQIVND (reference sequence). The CDR3 reads CASSIWAGAFQETQYF. The CDR3 DNA reads as TGTGCCAGTAGTATATGGGCGGGGGCCTTCCAAGAGACCCAGTACTTC.

Only a few counts were recorded for this clone. The chain has TRBV11-2 and TRBJ1-2; perhaps TRBD1 as D (6 bases). With 5 bases removed from V and 8 bases from J, the gap between germline ends came to 15 bases. CDR1 is SGHAT and CDR2 is FQNNGV in the germline V gene. The CDR3 is 13 amino acids. CDR3 nucleotide sequence: TGTGCCAGCAGCCCCATGGCAGGGGAGGGCTACACCTTC. This gives the protein CASSPMAGEGYTF.

The chain recombines TRBV5-5 with TRBJ2-5; 8 bases are shared with TRBD1. From germline, CDR1 is SGHKS and CDR2 YYEKEE (reference sequence). V shed 0 bases, J shed 4 bases, and the junction held 2 bases outside the gene matches. This CDR3 is 14 amino acids long. The CDR3 region has the DNA TGTGCCAGCAGCTTGGCGACAGGGGCAGAGACCCAGTACTTC. Translation: CASSLATGAETQYF.

This clone has just one count. The CDR3 loop is CAISGSSSKPFQETQYF. The CDR3 nucleotides are TGTGCCATCAGCGGGAGTAGCAGCAAACCCTTCCAAGAGACCCAGTACTTC. V gene TRBV10-3 combines with J gene TRBJ2-5, with a weak D call TRBD2 (6 bases). This CDR3 contains 17 residues. V was pared by 6 bases and J by 1 base, with 21 bases between. Per the germline V gene, CDR1 is ENHRY and CDR2 is SYGVKD.

The chain has TRBV13 and TRBJ2-2; 7 positions agree with TRBD2. The CDR3 sequence is 15 residues long. Per the germline V gene, CDR1 is PRHDT and CDR2 is FYEKMQ (reference sequence). Unmatched junction bases numbered 6, after V lost 7 bases and J lost 1 base. CDR3: CASIQLAGNTGELFF. The CDR3 DNA is TGTGCCAGCATCCAATTAGCGGGGAACACCGGGGAGCTGTTTTTT.